Presented here are 7 T cell receptor beta chains from one specimen sequenced in a study of blood T cell repertoires in COVID-19. Some clones are missing from TCRdb's copy, which holds only in-frame ones; the method was immunoSEQ multiplex PCR. The repertoire has 130,000 to 150,000 clones, 88% of them found once; the top ten carry about 11%. The specimen was peripheral blood. Receptor source: a man in his fifties or sixties with active or convalescent COVID-19.

This clone has a single count. The chain links TRBV6-5 to TRBJ2-1; D possibly corresponds to TRBD2 (5 bases). With 0 bases removed from V and 4 bases from J, the gap between germline ends came to 7 bases. This CDR3 is 14 amino acids long. Germline V CDR1 and CDR2: MNHEY, SVGAGI. The CDR3 loop is CASSYSRGYNEQFF. CDR3 bases: TGTGCCAGCAGTTACTCGAGAGGGTACAATGAGCAGTTCTTC.

The chain recombines TRBV25-1 with TRBJ1-2; 10 nucleotides line up with TRBD1. Per germline, CDR1 MGHDK and CDR2 SYGVNS. V lost 6 bases to trimming and J lost 8 bases; unmatched junction nucleotides: 9. The CDR3 runs to 14 residues. The CDR3 coding sequence is TGTGCCAGCAGGTGGACAGGGGGTTCGAACGGCTACACCTTC. Its translation: CASRWTGGSNGYTF.

The V gene is TRBV24-1, the J gene TRBJ2-1; no firm D call. CDR3 length: 11 residues. Germline V gives CDR1 KGHDR, CDR2 SFDVKD. V gave up 7 bases and J gave up 5 bases, with 5 bases separating them. CDR3 amino acids: CATRTHNEQFF. The CDR3 bases are TGTGCCACCAGAACACACAATGAGCAGTTCTTC.

This clone was seen just once. The chain uses TRBV6-5 and TRBJ1-3; TRBD1 might be the D (5 bases). The CDR3 consists of 14 residues. Germline loops: CDR1 MNHEY, CDR2 SVGAGI. V dropped 0 bases and J dropped 8 bases, with 11 bases sitting between them. The CDR3 loop is CASSYSAGLDTIYF. Here the CDR3 DNA reads TGTGCCAGCAGTTACTCGGCAGGGCTAGACACCATATATTTT.

The chain recombines TRBV4-3 with TRBJ2-5, with TRBD2 matching 12 bases. This CDR3 is 17 amino acids long. The germline CDR1 and CDR2 sequences are LGHNA and YSLEER. V was clipped by 1 base and J by 2 bases; unmatched bases: 5. In DNA, the CDR3 is TGCGCCAGCAGCCAAGCCCTAGCGGGAGGGCGGCAAGAGACCCAGTACTTC. Translating gives CASSQALAGGRQETQYF.

CDR3 sequence: CASSSRKSSYNEQFF. The CDR3 DNA is TGTGCCAGCAGCTCCCGCAAGAGCTCCTACAATGAGCAGTTCTTC. This chain uses TRBV7-3 with TRBJ2-1; no firm D call. Trimming cost V 4 bases and J 0 bases, with 10 bases left between them. CDR1 is SGHTA and CDR2 is FQGTGA in the germline V gene. The CDR3 runs 15 residues.

This chain links TRBV24-1 with TRBJ2-7, with TRBD1 matching over 8 bases. Losses at the gene ends were 8 bases for V and 5 bases for J; bases not matched to a gene: 1. Germline V lookup: CDR1 KGHDR, CDR2 SFDVKD. CDR3 length equals 11 residues. CDR3 sequence (DNA): TGTGCCACCACGGACAGGGACGAGCAGTACTTC. The encoded protein is CATTDRDEQYF.